This T cell receptor beta chain was captured in a study of cytomegalovirus exposure and HLA in healthy donors (dated by TCRdb to 2017 to 2019). A note on the overall study: An earlier analysis of several hundred of the donors reported more than 250 Gb of sequence data and 100 million to 140 million unique TCR beta sequences from some 180 million T cells. Donor age, sex, ethnicity and CMV serostatus were collected together with the repertoire data. Along with the roughly 610-subject first cohort, a separate validation cohort of around 120 different subjects was used. Of the approximately 400 genotyped donors, 81% fell in the genetic ancestry cluster associated with self-reported Caucasian donors. Across 300 to 500 genotyped donors of the cohort, an average of approximately 200,000 unique TCR beta nucleotide sequences per donor were sequenced, and 15% to 20% of those sequences were non-productive. To decide whether each TCR beta V gene segment behaved as functional or pseudogenic, an earlier analysis of over 500 of the donors relied on high-throughput TCR beta sequencing. Rather than using new phenotypic data, the later analysis identified candidate immune exposures from TCR beta sequences and from how often those sequences occurred across donors. To predict cytomegalovirus infection status, the study brought together high-throughput TCR immunosequencing, statistical association of individual TCRs with disease status, and machine learning. The study profiled the T cell repertoires of 550 to 700 subjects by immunosequencing and related them to cytomegalovirus serostatus. Roughly five DR-DQ haplotypes were handled as single units for association and clustering because linkage in the cohort was strong. Genome-wide SNP genotypes for about 60% of the roughly 670 donors were used in a later genetic analysis, which treated that subset as a discovery cohort. Typing coverage differed by locus: A, B, C, DRB1 and DQB1 were typed in about 629-630 donors, DQA1 in 522, DPA1 in 600 to 610, and DPB1 in roughly 470. The study was designed to test whether signatures of past pathogen exposure could be identified by cataloging public T cell receptors. Every discovery cohort repertoire had been produced on one sequencing platform. HLA typing covered class I and class II loci at four-digit resolution. In a later analysis, previously published TCR beta repertoires from about 640 donors were re-analyzed and high-resolution HLA genotyping was added so that TCR occurrence patterns could be studied. An early release that covered 640 HLA-typed donors contained approximately 300 gigabases of sequencing data and around 85 million unique TCR sequences. Study-level results and caveats: A later analysis associated 15,000 to 20,000 TCR beta sequences with specific HLA alleles at a false discovery rate of 0.05. Compared with equally common non-associated chains, HLA-associated TCR beta chains in a later analysis were more clonally expanded and had lower generation probabilities. A group of highly shared sequence variants was considered likely to be a technical artifact of the sequencing pipeline. Sequencing depth was assumed to be roughly uniform across donors in the presence/absence analyses, though that assumption may not hold. Most TCR sequences were seen in very few donors, while some public TCRs were found in many individuals. Correlated functional status among segregating V segments might reflect linkage disequilibrium, but an unknown experimental factor could not be ruled out. A further reported finding was that TCR beta sequences accurately predicted the HLA-A and HLA-B alleles for most subjects in the first cohort. In an earlier analysis of some 500 of the donors, most TCR beta V segments were observed in productive rearrangements about 90% or about 30% of the time, broadly matching IMGT annotations. The authors suggested that the approach could potentially be extended to other disease states and immunological phenotypes. A later analysis reported that several top co-occurrence clusters appeared linked to parvovirus B19, influenza, CMV and Epstein-Barr virus. In a later analysis, the rate of TCR association differed among HLA loci, with DRB1 alleles having the most associated TCRs and HLA-C alleles having the fewest. Because counts were too low, some 17 rarely observed V segments, including chromosome 9 orphons, were left out of the earlier analysis of 500 to 650 of the donors. In vitro tests confirmed that a few of the cytomegalovirus-associated TCR beta chains recognize cytomegalovirus antigens. A later genetic analysis associated a missense DCLRE1C variant with V-gene and J-gene trimming of TCR beta chains, and an independent cohort replicated the association. In this cohort, only TCR beta chains were sequenced, and detectable features were limited by the absence of alpha or paired-chain data. A later genetic analysis reported fewer N-insertions in productive TCRs among donors in an Asian-associated ancestry cluster than the roughly 700-donor mean. Strong co-occurrence of HLA alleles, especially DR and DQ, made assigning TCR associations to individual alleles difficult. A later analysis found that most CMV-associated TCR beta chains appeared HLA-restricted, with HLA associations seemingly driven largely by CMV exposure. The classifier was reported to diagnose cytomegalovirus status with high specificity and sensitivity in both the original and validation cohorts. A total of some 180 TCR beta chains were listed by the study as associated with cytomegalovirus. The only immune exposure information available for the cohort was CMV serostatus. Because HLA typing was unavailable for some donors at each locus, only the typed subset was used in association tests.

As for this clone: Its antigen has not been determined. No per-base quality is available; no much larger clone lies one base away.

Library method: the immunoSEQ multiplex PCR assay. The multiplex PCR relied on a mix of 60 forward primers for TCR Vbeta segments and 13 reverse primers for TCR Jbeta segments. The CDR3 region of rearranged TCR beta genes was amplified from genomic DNA by a multiplex PCR assay. The amplified TCR beta libraries were sequenced on the Illumina HiSeq System as 87-base-pair reads. As for the original processing: A later analysis tallied around 87 million unique TCR beta chains across the 660 or so repertoires, and approximately 11 million of those chains were shared by two or more donors. A nearest-neighbor algorithm error-corrected the raw reads and collapsed the reads into unique sequences, merging closely related sequences to remove PCR and sequencing errors. CDR3 sequences were aligned to IMGT reference sequences to assign V, D and J gene segments. Each retained sequence needed at least a six-nucleotide match to both a V gene segment and a J gene segment. Rearrangements were classified as productive when the CDR3 lacked stop codons and remained in frame with V and J, and all other rearrangements were classified as non-productive. CDR3 was defined according to IMGT convention as the region running from the second conserved V-encoded cysteine to the conserved J-encoded phenylalanine. The earlier analysis of some 580 of the donors excluded any sequence lacking an unambiguous match to a single V gene segment. An earlier analysis of a few hundred of the donors called V segments functional above 56.7% productive rearrangements and segregating when the between-donor standard deviation exceeded 5%. A statistical classification framework was developed to diagnose cytomegalovirus status using the catalog of TCR beta chain sequences. V and J gene assignment, in a later analysis, came from comparing TCR nucleotide sequences with IMGT/GENE-DB human TR gene sequences. In a later analysis, CDR3 sequences and most-parsimonious VDJ recombination scenarios were assigned using the TCRdist pipeline. A later analysis defined each TCR beta chain by its CDR3 amino acid sequence plus V-gene family, and excluded reads lacking a unique V-gene family. As a way to deal with suspected cross-contamination and a sequencing artifact, a later analysis dropped roughly 600 nucleotide sequences that were highly shared and had low generation probability. In a later analysis, a clonal expansion index for each public chain was calculated from normalized within-repertoire ranks of inferred template counts. In a later analysis, generation probabilities were computed with a VDJ recombination model fitted to out-of-frame rearrangements, and the resulting probabilities were checked against IGoR. A later analysis scored TCR-TCR, TCR-HLA and TCR-CMV co-occurrence with hypergeometric tests, applying a repertoire-size bias correction to TCR pairs. A later analysis estimated false discovery rates by permuting HLA or CMV assignments 20 times. A later analysis grouped co-occurring TCRs with DBSCAN, adding TCRdist sequence similarity when clustering within HLA-allele-positive subsets. For co-occurrence clustering, repertoires with fewer than 30,000 or more than 120,000 public chains were excluded, along with roughly 5 repertoires with anomalous nucleotide sharing. Here the immuneACCESS table is served through TCRdb, limited to in-frame sequences with V and J called. Missing clones are a known gap in these copies; in checked studies unresolved V genes cover under half, and the rest lacks a known reason. V and J calls plus clone size are reproduced from that table; the DNA served to infer D and trimming. The sample table lists fewer than 200,000 clones, roughly 84% of them with a count of one. Together, the top ten hold approximately 1.6% of the sample.

In total, 500 to 700 healthy bone marrow donors made up the cohort. All cohort members were sampled while nominally healthy, although unrecorded immune exposures were likely present. The donor was CMV seronegative and belonged to the group of 352 seronegative cohort members. A peripheral blood sample was provided by each donor, and peripheral blood mononuclear cells were used for TCR beta sequencing. Genomic DNA extraction from the blood cell samples was performed with the Qiagen DNeasy Blood Extraction Kit. The sample consisted of PBMCs. The clonotype comes from a male donor in good health and CMV-seronegative.

The nucleotides are TGTGCCACTTTAGACAGGGGTGGTTCCTACGAGCAGTACTTC. It translates to CATLDRGGSYEQYF. The chain is encoded by TRBV10-3 joined to TRBJ2-7; 8 central bases correspond to TRBD1. CDR1 and CDR2 are drawn from the germline V gene: ENHRY, SYGVKD. V trim: 10 bases; J trim: 1 base; unmatched bases: 9. The CDR3 starts with the cysteine, ends with the phenylalanine, and has 14 residues. The sequence is cut down to CDR3 DNA, 42 bases in frame from base 1.